In its sample, the clone carrying this TCR beta chain was seen many times. Antigen specificity is unknown. These data belong to a study of neurological immune-mediated disorders. The team produced cDNA through 5'RACE using 10-nucleotide random UMIs. Using its own MiXCR run on the 5' RACE reads, TCRdb lists one record per CDR3 protein. The data hold 35,000 to 50,000 distinct CDR3 sequences, with roughly 2.5% observed a single time. General study findings and limits: CDR3 amino acid sequences of expanded clones were not shared across subjects, a result suggesting private repertoires in all groups. There was no clinical or MRI feature that was associated with the multiple sclerosis repertoire cluster. Phylogenetic grouping assigned the repertoires of 18 of 34 multiple sclerosis patients to a single cluster of related CDR3 sequences. This cluster may be a repertoire-level signature.

The V and J ends lost 1 base and 0 bases respectively, with 10 bases between them. CDR1 and CDR2 (germline): DFQATT, SNEGSKA (reference sequence). This CDR3 has 16 residues. This sequence was found in a man between 50 and 59 years old with multiple sclerosis. The chain joins TRBV20-1 to TRBJ1-6, with D uncertain. The material sequenced was PBMCs. The CDR3, as DNA: TGCAGTGCTAGAGCGGGCGATTCCTCCTATAATTCACCCCTCCACTTT. It translates to CSARAGDSSYNSPLHF.